These 25 T cell receptor beta chains originate from one sample sequenced in a study of cytomegalovirus exposure and HLA in healthy donors. The PCR contained 60 Vbeta and 13 Jbeta primers. Method: immunoSEQ multiplex PCR; TCRdb's copy keeps in-frame clones and lacks some. The sample contains over 100,000 clones, roughly 74% of which appear only once. Material: PBMCs. The receptors originated from a woman in her 30s in good health and CMV-seronegative.

The chain has TRBV6-5 and TRBJ2-7; 8 nucleotides agree with TRBD2. V lost 2 bases, J lost 2 bases, and 5 bases stayed unmatched. The CDR3 totals 15 residues. Looked up from germline, CDR1 is MNHEY and CDR2 is SVGAGI. CDR3 nucleotide sequence: TGTGCCAGCAGTTACACCGGGGGGGGACCCTACGAGCAGTACTTC. Protein sequence: CASSYTGGGPYEQYF.

The chain recombines TRBV4-2 with TRBJ1-2; 10 bases align to TRBD1. The germline gives CDR1 LGHNA, CDR2 YNFKEQ. V gave up 2 bases and J gave up 0 bases; unmatched junction bases: 12. The CDR3 has 19 amino acids. This CDR3 is CASSQSLQFGQGANYGYTF. Written as DNA, the CDR3 is TGTGCCAGCAGCCAATCGCTTCAATTTGGACAGGGGGCTAACTATGGCTACACCTTC.

The chain combines TRBV10-3 with TRBJ1-1; 7 nucleotides match TRBD1. V lost 4 bases and J lost 0; bases outside the gene matches: 5. The CDR3 consists of 15 residues. Germline values: CDR1 ENHRY, CDR2 SYGVKD. In DNA, the CDR3 is TGTGCCATCAGTGCCAGGGGGGCTTTGAACACTGAAGCTTTCTTT. This codes for CAISARGALNTEAFF.

CDR3 region: CASSSMDSDQHF. The DNA of the CDR3 is TGTGCCAGCAGCTCGATGGACAGTGACCAGCATTTT. This rearrangement joins TRBV11-2 to TRBJ1-5, with D possibly matching TRBD1 (6 bases). Germline V gene lookup returns CDR1 SGHAT and CDR2 FQNNGV. Trimming shortened V by 4 bases and J by 12 bases, and 13 bases separated the two germline ends. The CDR3 is 12 residues long.

The CDR3 coding sequence is TGTGCCAGCAGCTTACGATGGCCAGAAGCTTTCTTT. Amino acids: CASSLRWPEAFF. This rearrangement joins TRBV11-2 to TRBJ1-1; unclear D gene. V was clipped by 2 bases and J by 8 bases, with 9 bases between them. The CDR3 is 12 amino acids. Looked up from germline, CDR1 is SGHAT and CDR2 is FQNNGV.

This clone was seen once. The chain is built from TRBV5-1 and TRBJ1-1; 10 bases match TRBD1. Germline V gene sequence: CDR1 SGHRS, CDR2 YFSETQ. The CDR3 extends over 15 amino acids. With V trimmed by 6 bases and J by 3 bases, 8 bases remained unmatched. CDR3 in DNA: TGCGCCAGCAAACGCGGGACAGGGGCATACACTGAAGCTTTCTTT. This sequence encodes CASKRGTGAYTEAFF.

This chain connects TRBV2 to TRBJ1-4; 7 bases match TRBD1. This CDR3 region has 15 residues. Germline lookup yields CDR1 SNHLY and CDR2 FYNNEI. With V trimmed by 1 base and J by 7 bases, 6 bases remained unmatched. The CDR3 loop is CASSEESSGGEKLFF. CDR3 bases: TGTGCCAGCAGTGAAGAGTCGTCAGGGGGTGAAAAACTGTTTTTT.

This chain links TRBV4-2 with TRBJ1-1, with D uncertain. Germline loops: CDR1 LGHNA, CDR2 YNFKEQ. The V end was cut by 1 base, the J end by 0 bases, with 9 bases between. The CDR3 is 15 residues long. CDR3 loop: CASSQVSAMNTEAFF. The CDR3 nucleotides are TGTGCCAGCAGCCAAGTTAGTGCCATGAACACTGAAGCTTTCTTT.

This chain uses TRBV27 with TRBJ1-2; D is unresolved. This CDR3 is 13 amino acids long. Germline V CDR1 and CDR2: MNHEY, SMNVEV (reference sequence). Trimming took 5 bases from V and 2 from J, leaving 9 bases between them. DNA for the CDR3: TGTGCCAGCAGTGATTGGCAGAACTATGGCTACACCTTC. It is translated as CASSDWQNYGYTF.

The V and J genes are TRBV7-3 and TRBJ2-7; D ambiguous. Germline CDR1 SGHTA, CDR2 FQGTGA. This CDR3 spans 14 amino acids. The V and J ends lost 1 base and 0 bases respectively, with 7 bases between them. CDR3 sequence reads: CASSLSHSSYEQYF. CDR3 DNA: TGTGCCAGCAGCTTAAGTCACAGCTCCTACGAGCAGTACTTC.

This sequence joins TRBV7-9 and TRBJ2-7; D is unresolved. V dropped 4 bases and J dropped 7 bases, with 11 bases sitting between them. CDR3 length: 12 residues. CDR1 and CDR2 from the germline V gene are SEHNR and FQNEAQ (reference sequence). The CDR3 DNA reads TGTGCCAGCAGCTCCTGGCCCGAAGAGCAGTACTTC. This sequence encodes CASSSWPEEQYF.

This rearrangement joins TRBV6-1 to TRBJ1-4, with D possibly being TRBD1 (6 bases). V shed 9 bases and J shed 6 bases, with 17 bases lying between them. CDR1 and CDR2 from the germline V gene are MNHNS and SASEGT. This CDR3 spans 14 amino acids. CDR3 sequence: CASTRTAGDEKLFF. Written as DNA, the CDR3 is TGTGCCAGTACTCGGACAGCAGGGGATGAAAAACTGTTTTTT.

The V call is TRBV5-1, the J call TRBJ1-3; D remains ambiguous. Trimming pared 5 bases from V and 4 bases from J, leaving 10 bases between. CDR3 length: 13 amino acids. Germline loops: CDR1 SGHRS, CDR2 YFSETQ. The CDR3 spells CASRESTGNTIYF. CDR3 DNA sequence: TGCGCCAGCAGAGAATCTACGGGAAACACCATATATTTT.

CDR3 region: CASADRFDQTQYF. The CDR3 nucleotides are TGTGCCAGTGCTGACAGGTTCGATCAGACCCAGTACTTC. The chain recombines TRBV19 with TRBJ2-5, with D perhaps TRBD1 (6 bases). Germline V gene data show CDR1 as LNHDA and CDR2 as SQIVND (reference sequence). The CDR3 has 13 residues. The V end lost 8 bases, the J end lost 6 bases, and 16 bases lay between the germline ends.

The CDR3 region is CATSDRAYNSPLHF. As DNA, the CDR3 is TGTGCCACCTCGGACAGGGCCTATAATTCACCCCTCCACTTT. J is TRBJ1-6 and V is TRBV7-8; TRBD1 aligns across 8 bases. Trimming took 10 bases from V and 2 from J; bases not matched to a gene: 4. CDR1 is SGHVS and CDR2 is FQNEAQ in the germline V gene. CDR3 size: 14 residues.

The V and J genes are TRBV9 and TRBJ2-7, with TRBD1 identical over 9 bases. The CDR3 totals 15 residues. The germline CDR1 and CDR2 sequences are SGDLS and YYNGEE. Losses at the gene ends were 3 bases for V and 7 bases for J; bases not matched to a gene: 11. As DNA, the CDR3 is TGTGCCAGCAGCGCGTCGACAGGGGGGATTGGTGAGCAGTACTTC. Encoded protein: CASSASTGGIGEQYF.

This chain joins TRBV30 and TRBJ1-3; 7 positions agree with TRBD1. The J segment lost 0 bases and the V segment lost 4 bases, leaving 12 bases of the junction unmatched. This CDR3 region has 17 residues. Germline CDR1 is GTSNPN and CDR2 is SVGIG (reference sequence). The CDR3 DNA reads TGTGCCTGGATGCCGGGACAGACCTTTTTCTCTGGAAACACCATATATTTT. Its protein product is CAWMPGQTFFSGNTIYF.

V gene TRBV5-1 combines with J gene TRBJ1-2, with D tentatively TRBD1 (6 bases). Germline V lookup: CDR1 SGHRS, CDR2 YFSETQ. The CDR3 loop spans 14 amino acids. V was pared by 5 bases and J by 8 bases, with 19 bases between. CDR3 DNA: TGCGCCAGCAGTTACACAACCGGACAGATCGGCTACACCTTC. This sequence encodes CASSYTTGQIGYTF.

The chain carries TRBV19 and TRBJ1-2; D is perhaps TRBD1 (6 bases). CDR3 length: 14 amino acids. Germline lookup yields CDR1 LNHDA and CDR2 SQIVND (reference sequence). The V end was cut by 6 bases, the J end by 3 bases, with 14 bases between. This CDR3 reads CASSPDSRYYGYTF. The CDR3, as DNA: TGTGCCAGTAGCCCGGACAGCCGATACTATGGCTACACCTTC.

The chain combines TRBV5-1 with TRBJ2-7; D gene ambiguous. The CDR3 is made up of 14 amino acids. Germline V gene data show CDR1 as SGHRS and CDR2 as YFSETQ. Trimming shortened V by 0 bases and J by 2 bases, and 9 bases separated the two germline ends. The CDR3 protein is CASSLVVQPYEQYF. In DNA form, the CDR3 reads TGCGCCAGCAGCTTGGTGGTACAGCCCTACGAGCAGTACTTC.

This clone was observed a handful of times. The same CDR3 is also encoded by other DNA sequences in this sample. This chain connects TRBV30 to TRBJ1-6; D is perhaps TRBD1 (6 bases). Trimming stripped 5 bases from V and 6 bases from J, with 11 bases between. The germline CDR1 and CDR2 sequences are GTSNPN and SVGIG (reference sequence). CDR3 length: 13 amino acids. The CDR3 loop is CAWEGQTNSPLHF. CDR3 nucleotides: TGTGCCTGGGAGGGACAAACTAATTCACCCCTCCACTTT. Using reference TRBV30 and TRBJ1-6 for the parts outside the CDR3, the full variable domain is SQTIHQWPATLVQPVGSPLSLECTVEGTSNPNLYWYRQAAGRGLQLLFYSVGIGQISSEVPQNLSASRPQDRQFILSSKKLLLSDSGFYLCAWEGQTNSPLHFGNGTRLTVT.

The V gene is TRBV12-5, the J gene TRBJ1-2; the D gene is possibly TRBD1 (5 bases). Trimming removed 7 bases from V and 3 bases from J, with 12 bases in between. From germline, CDR1 is LGHNT and CDR2 FRNRAP. The CDR3 has 13 amino acids. Written as DNA, the CDR3 is TGTGCTAGTGCCAGGGAACAGGACTATGGCTACACCTTC. Encoded protein: CASAREQDYGYTF.

The chain uses TRBV5-1 and TRBJ2-4; no firm D call. CDR3 length: 16 residues. Per the germline V gene, CDR1 is SGHRS and CDR2 is YFSETQ. The germline V and J ends were trimmed by 0 bases and 0 bases, with 10 bases remaining between them. The DNA of the CDR3 is TGCGCCAGCAGCTTGGTTCTGGGCTTAGCCAAAAACATTCAGTACTTC. It yields the protein CASSLVLGLAKNIQYF.

The chain recombines TRBV7-9 with TRBJ2-1; perhaps TRBD2 as D (6 bases). Germline assignment: CDR1 SEHNR and CDR2 FQNEAQ (reference sequence). There are 14 residues in the CDR3. V was cut by 7 bases and J by 8 bases, with 18 bases left in between. CDR3 residues: CASTSPPGVDEQFF. For the CDR3, the DNA is TGTGCCAGCACCTCTCCCCCGGGGGTCGATGAGCAGTTCTTC.

V gene TRBV29-1 combines with J gene TRBJ2-1; 8 nucleotides align to TRBD2. Germline loops: CDR1 SQVTM, CDR2 ANQGSEA. This CDR3 contains 15 residues. Unmatched junction bases numbered 11, after V lost 1 base and J lost 9 bases. CDR3 nucleotide sequence: TGCAGCGTTGAAGTTATTGGCGGGAGGACGGGTGAGCAGTTCTTC. Its protein product is CSVEVIGGRTGEQFF.